These 26 T cell receptor beta chains were all obtained from the same sample, sequenced in a study of metastatic and nonmetastatic thyroid tumors. Every patient was untreated before thyroid surgery. TCRdb reanalyzed the PCR reads via MiXCR. The top ten hold about 10% of the sample, which has 80,000 to 85,000 clones, around 13% seen once. Sequencing was carried out using tumor tissue. The receptors derive from a female donor with papillary thyroid cancer or a benign thyroid nodule (not recorded which). Some clones in this sample may be carry-over from other donors' samples.

At least ten counts were recorded for this clone. The chain couples TRBV19 to TRBJ2-7; 8 bases match TRBD1. J gave up 4 bases and V 8 bases, and 10 bases lay outside the gene matches. This CDR3 spans 14 amino acids. Looked up from germline, CDR1 is LNHDA and CDR2 is SQIVND (reference sequence). CDR3 bases: TGTGCCAGTGGTCCGGGACAGGTTACTTACGAGCAGTACTTC. This translates into CASGPGQVTYEQYF.

The gene calls are TRBV5-1 and TRBJ1-5, with D unresolved. This CDR3 spans 15 amino acids. Germline V gene sequence: CDR1 SGHRS, CDR2 YFSETQ. V was shortened by 0 bases and J by 0 bases, with 7 bases between the two germline ends. The CDR3 DNA follows: TGCGCCAGCAGCTTGGCGCCCTCTAGCAATCAGCCCCAGCATTTT. Translated, it gives CASSLAPSSNQPQHF.

This clone has just a few counts. The rearrangement uses TRBV19 and TRBJ2-3; the match to TRBD2 covers 11 bases. Germline-derived CDR1 and CDR2 are LNHDA and SQIVND (reference sequence). The ends lost 4 bases at V and 0 bases at J; junction bases unmatched: 3. There are 16 residues in the CDR3. CDR3 amino acids: CASSKLAGVSTDTQYF. The CDR3 DNA is TGTGCCAGTAGTAAACTAGCGGGAGTGAGCACAGATACGCAGTATTTT.

This clone was seen many times. The J gene is TRBJ2-2, the V gene TRBV30; perhaps TRBD2 as D (6 bases). This CDR3 is built from 13 residues. The germline V gene has CDR1 GTSNPN and CDR2 SVGIG (reference sequence). V lost 3 bases to trimming and J lost 7 bases, with 12 bases between them. CDR3 DNA: TGTGCCTGGAGCTGGCGGGGTATCGGGGAGCTGTTTTTT. Protein: CAWSWRGIGELFF.

V is TRBV20-1 and J is TRBJ2-2; D is unclear. V dropped 3 bases and J dropped 7 bases, with 21 bases sitting between them. Germline values: CDR1 DFQATT, CDR2 SNEGSKA (reference sequence). The CDR3 is 16 amino acids. DNA of the CDR3: TGCAGTGCTAGTGCGGCTATCTGGAGTACGGGCGGGGAGCTGTTTTTT. Amino acid sequence: CSASAAIWSTGGELFF.

V and J are TRBV20-1 and TRBJ1-1; 7 bases fit TRBD1. The germline V gene has CDR1 DFQATT and CDR2 SNEGSKA (reference sequence). This CDR3 is built from 12 residues. V was clipped by 6 bases and J by 10 bases; unmatched bases: 11. CDR3 residues: CSAPGGTGGAFF. In nucleotides, the CDR3 is TGCAGTGCCCCAGGGGGGACCGGTGGAGCTTTCTTT.

This clone has a count of ten or more. This chain links TRBV2 with TRBJ2-7, with TRBD2 matching 8 bases. The CDR3 loop spans 15 amino acids. Germline V gives CDR1 SNHLY, CDR2 FYNNEI. Trimming at V came to 3 bases and at J to 0 bases, leaving 4 bases not matched to a gene. In DNA form, the CDR3 reads TGTGCCAGCAGTGACCTAGCGGGCTTCTCCTACGAGCAGTACTTC. Translated, it gives CASSDLAGFSYEQYF.

This clone showed up many times. CDR3 sequence reads: CSVGLASPYEQYF. Here the CDR3 DNA reads TGCAGCGTCGGACTAGCCTCCCCCTACGAGCAGTACTTC. This rearrangement joins TRBV29-1 to TRBJ2-7; TRBD2 aligns across 8 bases. CDR3 length equals 13 residues. The germline V gene encodes CDR1 SQVTM and CDR2 ANQGSEA. The ends lost 6 bases at V and 2 bases at J; junction bases unmatched: 6.

To note about this clone: A junction end diverges from the germline sequence, so it may reflect a read error. The CDR3 loop is CASSYFGGFEASTRELFF. CDR3 DNA sequence: TGTGCCAGCAGTTACTTTGGAGGGTTTGAGGCTAGCACCAGGGAGCTGTTTTTT. V gene TRBV6-5 combines with J gene TRBJ2-2; maybe TRBD2 (6 bases). The CDR3 length is 18 residues. Germline values: CDR1 MNHEY, CDR2 SVGAGI.

This clone was found many times. This sequence joins TRBV7-3 and TRBJ2-3, with TRBD2 identical over 9 bases. Unmatched junction bases numbered 5, after V lost 5 bases and J lost 5 bases. Germline V gives CDR1 SGHTA, CDR2 FQGTGA. This CDR3 has 14 amino acids. The CDR3 sequence: CASSPAGGGDTQYF. CDR3 in DNA: TGTGCCAGCAGCCCCGCGGGAGGGGGAGATACGCAGTATTTT.

To note about this clone: This may stem from a read error, because a much larger clone lies one nucleotide away. The V and J genes are TRBV4-1 and TRBJ2-1, with TRBD2 matching 11 bases. The CDR3 has 19 amino acids. Germline trimming cut 4 bases from V and 4 bases from J; bases unmatched to any gene: 15. CDR1 is MGHRA and CDR2 is YSYEKL in the germline V gene. CDR3 bases: TGCGCCAGCAGCCCAGGGCTAGCGGGAGGCCCTCAGGGATACAATGAGCAGTTCTTC. It yields the protein CASSPGLAGGPQGYNEQFF.

In its sample, this clone was seen many times. The gene calls are TRBV6-7 and TRBJ1-3; the D gene is possibly TRBD1 (5 bases). TRBV6-7 is noted as an ORF with a role that remains uncertain. CDR3 size: 19 residues. The V end was cut by 4 bases, the J end by 0 bases, with 22 bases between. This CDR3 reads CASSSRDASVINSGNTIYF. The CDR3, as DNA: TGTGCCAGCAGTTCACGGGACGCCTCAGTCATAAACTCTGGAAACACCATATATTTT.

This clone was picked up many times. This rearrangement joins TRBV20-1 to TRBJ1-5, with TRBD1 identical over 7 bases. Germline V gives CDR1 DFQATT, CDR2 SNEGSKA (reference sequence). CDR3 length: 15 residues. Trimming took 0 bases from V and 4 from J; bases not matched to a gene: 6. The CDR3: CSARDLQGGNQPQHF. In nucleotides, the CDR3 is TGCAGTGCTAGAGATCTCCAGGGGGGAAATCAGCCCCAGCATTTT.

This chain uses TRBV6-2 or TRBV6-3 with TRBJ2-2; TRBD2 agrees at 9 bases. V trimming: 5 bases; J trimming: 3 bases; junction bases outside the gene matches: 4. CDR3 length: 15 amino acids. CDR1 MNHEY and CDR2 SVGEGT come from the germline V gene. The CDR3 sequence: CASSNQRGDTGELFF. The CDR3 coding sequence is TGTGCCAGCAGTAACCAGCGGGGGGACACCGGGGAGCTGTTTTTT.

For this clone: The junction and the germline gene differ at one end; a read error may be behind it. V gene TRBV7-9 combines with J gene TRBJ1-5, with D perhaps TRBD1 (5 bases). Germline V gene sequence: CDR1 SEHNR, CDR2 FQNEAQ (reference sequence). The CDR3 length is 12 residues. In DNA form, the CDR3 reads TGCGCCAGCAGCTTCTGGGACCAGCCCCAGCATTTT. Protein sequence: CASSFWDQPQHF.

This clone was observed at least ten times. The V gene is TRBV19, the J gene TRBJ2-7; D gene unclear. V lost 3 bases and J 2 bases, leaving 5 bases between the germline ends. This CDR3 has 12 residues. CDR1 LNHDA and CDR2 SQIVND come from the germline V gene (reference sequence). The CDR3 reads CASSIPPYEQYF. The CDR3 coding sequence is TGTGCCAGTAGTATTCCTCCCTACGAGCAGTACTTC.

This clone has more than one count but fewer than ten. A read error may be the cause here, since a much bigger clone is one base away. The CDR3 DNA is TGTGCCACGAGGTCAGATACGCAGTATTTT. This gives the protein CATRSDTQYF. The J gene is TRBJ2-3, the V gene TRBV7-9; D is undetermined. From germline, CDR1 is SEHNR and CDR2 FQNEAQ (reference sequence). V gave up 10 bases and J gave up 4 bases, with 6 bases separating them. This CDR3 has 10 amino acids. The whole variable domain, remainder taken from reference TRBV7-9 and TRBJ2-3, is DTGVSQNPRHKITKRGQNVTFRCDPISEHNRLYWYRQTLGQGPEFLTYFQNEAQLEKSRLLSDRFSAERPKGSFSTLEIQRTEQGDSAMYLCATRSDTQYFGPGTRLTVL.

This clone was found a few times. V usage is TRBV5-1 and J usage is TRBJ1-4; D is ambiguous. CDR1 is SGHRS and CDR2 is YFSETQ in the germline V gene. V lost 5 bases and J lost 3, with 14 bases in between. The CDR3 covers 15 residues. DNA for the CDR3: TGCGCCAGCAGATCCTTATCGTCGGCTAATGAAAAACTGTTTTTT. This codes for CASRSLSSANEKLFF.

This clone was observed a few times. This may be a read error, as it is one base from a much larger clone. In the same sample, other DNA sequences code for this CDR3. The genes are TRBV25-1 and TRBJ1-4, with a weak D call TRBD1 (6 bases). V was trimmed by 4 bases and J by 8 bases, leaving 17 bases between them. The germline V gene has CDR1 MGHDK and CDR2 SYGVNS. The CDR3 is 15 amino acids. This CDR3 reads CASSVLTGSGEKLFF. The CDR3 DNA reads TGTGCCAGCAGTGTACTGACAGGCTCTGGGGAAAAACTGTTTTTT.

This clone was detected ten times or more. The CDR3 region is CASSKGGLAAYEQYF. Here the CDR3 DNA reads TGTGCCAGCAGCAAGGGGGGATTAGCGGCCTACGAGCAGTACTTC. V usage is TRBV9 and J usage is TRBJ2-7; D is possibly TRBD1 or TRBD2 (6 bases each). The CDR3 extends over 15 amino acids. Trimming left V 4 bases short and J 2 bases short, with 16 bases between. The germline V gene encodes CDR1 SGDLS and CDR2 YYNGEE. Filled out from reference TRBV9 and TRBJ2-7, the complete variable domain reads DSGVTQTPKHLITATGQRVTLRCSPRSGDLSVYWYQQSLDQGLQFLIQYYNGEERAKGNILERFSAQQFPDLHSELNLSSLELGDSALYFCASSKGGLAAYEQYFGPGTRLTVT.

V usage is TRBV4-1 and J usage is TRBJ2-7; 8 nucleotides align to TRBD1. The J segment lost 2 bases and the V segment lost 3 bases, leaving 0 bases of the junction unmatched. Germline loops: CDR1 MGHRA, CDR2 YSYEKL. The CDR3 length is 13 residues. The CDR3 nucleotides read TGCGCCAGCAGCCAGGGACAGGCCTACGAGCAGTACTTC. It translates to CASSQGQAYEQYF.

This clone was observed at least ten times. Here the CDR3 omits its conserved ending phenylalanine or tryptophan, so a read error is the likely source. No DNA is shown, since the ends of the CDR3 on it are uncertain; the CDR3 is the one TCRdb lists. The V and J genes are TRBV7-3 and TRBJ2-2; the table's D call, TRBD2, was not checked against the DNA. The CDR3 is 10 amino acids in total, end residues counted. Germline CDR1 reads SGHTA; CDR2 reads FQGTGA. The CDR3 here is CASSLLGVGL.

Of note for this clone: Since a much larger clone is just one base distant, this may be a read error. The same CDR3 arises from other DNA sequences in this sample as well. V gene TRBV2 combines with J gene TRBJ1-3, with D hard to call. The germline CDR1 and CDR2 sequences are SNHLY and FYNNEI. The CDR3 has 12 amino acids. V lost 5 bases, J lost 4 bases, and 6 bases lay in between. CDR3 residues: CASSNSGNTIYF. The CDR3 coding sequence is TGTGCCAGCAGTAACTCCGGAAACACCATATATTTT.

This clone has a count of ten or more. The chain uses TRBV4-1 and TRBJ1-1; D gene uncertain. Germline V gene data show CDR1 as MGHRA and CDR2 as YSYEKL. Trimming shortened V by 3 bases and J by 1 base, and 12 bases separated the two germline ends. The CDR3 extends over 15 amino acids. The CDR3 bases are TGCGCCAGCAGCCATGTGAGCCGGCGGAACACTGAAGCTTTCTTT. It is translated as CASSHVSRRNTEAFF.

At least ten counts were recorded for this clone. Different DNA sequences within this sample yield the same CDR3. The chain uses TRBV7-9 and TRBJ2-5; 11 nucleotides line up with TRBD1. The junction had 8 bases not matched to a gene; V was cut back by 3 bases and J by 5 bases. Germline assignment: CDR1 SEHNR and CDR2 FQNEAQ (reference sequence). CDR3 length: 16 amino acids. CDR3 loop: CASSFRGQGATETQYF. For the CDR3, the DNA is TGTGCCAGCAGCTTTCGTGGACAGGGGGCGACGGAGACCCAGTACTTC.

This clone has more than one count but fewer than ten. This sequence may be a read error, since a much larger clone differs from it by one base. This chain connects TRBV12-5 to TRBJ2-3; D is unclear. V was clipped by 4 bases and J by 1 base, with 3 bases between them. Germline V gene sequence: CDR1 LGHNT, CDR2 FRNRAP. CDR3 length equals 12 residues. The DNA for the CDR3 is TGTGCTAGTGGTTCCGGCACAGATACGCAGTATTTT. Residues: CASGSGTDTQYF.